This T cell receptor beta chain stems from a study of T cell responses to AZD1222 COVID-19 vaccine. Study-wide results and limits: A rise in Spike-specific TCR breadth and depth followed two AZD1222 doses. The CD4 TCRs associated with vaccination extended across spike and predominated at 160-218 and 743-854. Donor demographics were predominantly white British with a female majority; clonal diversity may be underestimated. Seropositive AZD1222 recipients at baseline numbered only five or six.

A note on this clone: Its matching antigen is unknown.

Some clones are missing from TCRdb's copy, which holds only in-frame ones; the method was immunoSEQ multiplex PCR. The profile shows 150,000 or so clones, over 80% of them singletons. The sequence was collected from an adult in good health. The source material was peripheral blood, sampled on day 0 of MenACWY control vaccination.

The CDR3 sequence is CASSLWTGASNQPQHF. In DNA, the CDR3 is TGTGCCAGCAGCCTTTGGACAGGGGCCTCCAATCAGCCCCAGCATTTT. The chain joins TRBV7-2 to TRBJ1-5; 9 nucleotides agree with TRBD1. In germline, CDR1 is SGHTA, CDR2 FQGNSA. CDR3 length: 16 residues. Unmatched junction bases numbered 8, after V lost 5 bases and J lost 3 bases.